The T cell receptor (beta chain) described here comes from a study of blood T cells in healthy people across ages. Study-wide points: Those diversity estimates obtained from one million T cells were thought to be underestimates.

This clonotype was detected only a few times. Its antigen is undetermined. Together with a sample-barcoded 5' primer, a J-beta primer mix was included in a second PCR lasting roughly 6 to 12 cycles. TCRdb used MiXCR to reprocess the 5' RACE reads, holding one entry per CDR3 protein. The sample shows about 1.6 million distinct CDR3 sequences, around 35% of them seen only once. CDR1 is MNHNS and CDR2 is SASEGT in the germline V gene. The CDR3 is 13 residues long. V was cut by 4 bases and J by 6 bases, with 10 bases left in between. The sequence was collected from a woman younger than 45 in good health. Sequencing was done on a sample of blood. This sequence joins TRBV6-1 and TRBJ2-1; D might be TRBD2 (6 bases). CDR3 sequence (DNA): TGTGCCAGCAGTGGTTGGAGGGTCAATGAGCAGTTCTTC. It specifies CASSGWRVNEQFF.